This T cell receptor beta chain was captured by sequencing in a study of blood T cell repertoires in COVID-19. In the study overall: Specimens from acute and convalescent COVID-19 originated in the United States, Italy and Spain.

The CDR3 length is 13 residues. Germline assignment: CDR1 SGDLS and CDR2 YYNGEE. V dropped 0 bases and J dropped 6 bases, with 8 bases sitting between them. In the authors' methods: Cell counts per sample came from amplifying reference gene primers. Clones were read by immunoSEQ multiplex PCR, and TCRdb kept only the in-frame ones, dropping some. The V and J calls and clone size were taken over from that table, and D and trimming were inferred from the DNA. The sample has around 150,000 clones; 87% are singletons. This clone was picked up a small number of times. The clonotype comes from a woman aged 60-75 years with active or convalescent COVID-19. The chain recombines TRBV9 with TRBJ2-3, with TRBD1 as a possible D gene (5 bases). Sequenced sample: peripheral blood. CDR3 residues: CASSVAWGDTQYF. Written as DNA, the CDR3 is TGTGCCAGCAGCGTAGCTTGGGGCGATACGCAGTATTTT. Together with reference TRBV9 and TRBJ2-3, the CDR3 gives the full variable domain: DSGVTQTPKHLITATGQRVTLRCSPRSGDLSVYWYQQSLDQGLQFLIQYYNGEERAKGNILERFSAQQFPDLHSELNLSSLELGDSALYFCASSVAWGDTQYFGPGTRLTVL.